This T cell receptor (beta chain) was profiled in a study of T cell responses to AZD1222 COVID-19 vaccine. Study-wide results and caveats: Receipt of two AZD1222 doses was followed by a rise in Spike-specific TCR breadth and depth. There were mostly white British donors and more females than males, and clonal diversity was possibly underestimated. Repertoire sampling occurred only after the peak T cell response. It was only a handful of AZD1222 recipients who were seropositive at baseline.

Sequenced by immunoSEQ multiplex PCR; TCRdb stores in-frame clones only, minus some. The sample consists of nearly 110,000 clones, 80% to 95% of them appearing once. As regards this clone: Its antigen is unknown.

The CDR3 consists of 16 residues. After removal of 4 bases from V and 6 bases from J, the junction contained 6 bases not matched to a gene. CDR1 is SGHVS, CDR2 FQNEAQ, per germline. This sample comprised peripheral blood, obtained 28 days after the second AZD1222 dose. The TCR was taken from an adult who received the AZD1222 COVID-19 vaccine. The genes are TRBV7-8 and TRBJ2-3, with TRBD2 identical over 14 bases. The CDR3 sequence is CASSSWTSGGKDTQYF. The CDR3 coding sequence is TGTGCCAGCAGCTCCTGGACTAGCGGGGGGAAGGATACGCAGTATTTT. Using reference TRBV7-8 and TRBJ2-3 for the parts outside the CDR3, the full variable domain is GAGVSQSPRYKVAKRGQDVALRCDPISGHVSLFWYQQALGQGPEFLTYFQNEAQLDKSGLPSDRFFAERPEGSVSTLKIQRTQQEDSAVYLCASSSWTSGGKDTQYFGPGTRLTVL.